These 2 T cell receptor beta chains came from one sample sequenced in a study of CD8 T cells in ankylosing spondylitis. Via MiXCR, TCRdb re-called the 5' RACE reads, giving one row per CDR3 protein. Counted here are fewer than 250,000 distinct CDR3 sequences, around 24% occurring once; the ten biggest clones make up less than 8.5%. Sequencing used blood, either unsorted or a sorted T cell fraction (not recorded which). Receptors originate from a male donor with ankylosing spondylitis or in good health (not recorded which).

The rearrangement joins TRBV3-1 to TRBJ2-7; D gene unclear. This CDR3 spans 15 amino acids. Trimming shortened V by 2 bases and J by 3 bases, and 14 bases separated the two germline ends. CDR1 and CDR2 from the germline V gene are LGHDT and YNNKEL (reference sequence). The CDR3 nucleotides are TGTGCCAGCAGCCAAATGGCTCAGGCGAGCTACGAGCAGTACTTC. Translating it yields CASSQMAQASYEQYF.

This chain links TRBV29-1 with TRBJ2-5, with TRBD1 matching over 7 bases. The V gene's germline CDR1 is SQVTM and CDR2 ANQGSEA. The CDR3 consists of 15 residues. J lost 0 bases, V lost 2 bases, and 6 bases had no gene match. CDR3 in amino acids: CSVEQLGQYQETQYF. The CDR3 bases are TGCAGCGTTGAACAATTGGGACAGTACCAAGAGACCCAGTACTTC.